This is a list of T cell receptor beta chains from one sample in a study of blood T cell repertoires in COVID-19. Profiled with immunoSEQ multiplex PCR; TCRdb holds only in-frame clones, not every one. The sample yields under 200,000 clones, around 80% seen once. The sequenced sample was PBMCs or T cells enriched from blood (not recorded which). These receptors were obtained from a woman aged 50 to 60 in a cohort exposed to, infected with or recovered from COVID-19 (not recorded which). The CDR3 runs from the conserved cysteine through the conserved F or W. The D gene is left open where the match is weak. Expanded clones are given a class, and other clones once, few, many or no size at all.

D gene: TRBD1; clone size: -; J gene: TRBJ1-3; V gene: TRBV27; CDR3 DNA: TGTGCCAGCAGTTTGTATGGGGACAGCTCTGGAAACACCATATATTTT; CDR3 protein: CASSLYGDSSGNTIYF
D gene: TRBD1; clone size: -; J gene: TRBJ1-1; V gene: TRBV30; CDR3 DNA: TGTGCCTGGCAGGGGGGTTTTTCTGAAGCTTTCTTT; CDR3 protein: CAWQGGFSEAFF
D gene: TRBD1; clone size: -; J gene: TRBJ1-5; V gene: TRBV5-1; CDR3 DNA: TGCGCCAGCAGCCGGGAGACAGGGGTAGGCCAGCCCCAGCATTTT; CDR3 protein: CASSRETGVGQPQHF
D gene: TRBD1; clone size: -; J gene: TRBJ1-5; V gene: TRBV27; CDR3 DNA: TGTGCCAGCAGTTTGAGGGGGCTCGATCAGCCCCAGCATTTT; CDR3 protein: CASSLRGLDQPQHF
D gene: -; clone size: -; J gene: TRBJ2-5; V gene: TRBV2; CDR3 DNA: TGTGCCAGCAGTGAACCCGCACGGGTGGAGCAAGAGACCCAGTACTTC; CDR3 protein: CASSEPARVEQETQYF
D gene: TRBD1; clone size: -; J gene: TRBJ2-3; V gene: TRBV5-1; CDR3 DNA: TGCGCCAGCAGCTTGGAGGACAGGTACACAGATACGCAGTATTTT; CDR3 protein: CASSLEDRYTDTQYF
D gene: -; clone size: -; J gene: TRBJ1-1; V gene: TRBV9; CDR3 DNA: TGTGCCAGCAGCGGTACTCGGGGGATGAACACTGAAGCTTTCTTT; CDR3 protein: CASSGTRGMNTEAFF
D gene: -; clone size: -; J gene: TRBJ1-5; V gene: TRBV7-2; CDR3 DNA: TGTGCCAGCACCACCCGGGGGGGACAGCCCCAGCATTTT; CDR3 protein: CASTTRGGQPQHF
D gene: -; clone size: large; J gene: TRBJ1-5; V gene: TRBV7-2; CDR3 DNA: TGTGCCAGCAGCTTCGACGGGGGGTATGAACCCCAGCATTTT; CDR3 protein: CASSFDGGYEPQHF
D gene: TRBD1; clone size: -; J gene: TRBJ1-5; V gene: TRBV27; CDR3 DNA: TGTGCCAGCAGTCCGCGGACAGGCTCTAGGGGGAATCAGCCCCAGCATTTT; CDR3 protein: CASSPRTGSRGNQPQHF